This T cell receptor beta chain emerged from a study of blood T cell repertoires in COVID-19 (dated by TCRdb to 2019 to 2021). Notes on the research overall: Samples covering the acute and convalescent phases of COVID-19 were provided by collaborators in the United States, Italy and Spain. Where available, HLA class I and class II types were taken from metadata supplied by the sample provider and were not determined by assay-based typing. A de-identified subject ID, COVID-19 status, age in years and sex were almost always included in the sample metadata. The repertoires were released in a freely available public database meant as a resource for research on the immune response to SARS-CoV-2. Deeply sampled blood TCRbeta repertoires from subjects exposed to, actively infected with, or recovered from COVID-19 were included in the dataset. The prospective study material was composed of cDNA or gDNA derived from T cells, B-cell-depleted T cells, or PBMCs. Samples were obtained from the ongoing ImmuneRACE study (first 160 participants) and from 950 to 1,500 subjects provided by 6 global collaborators.

Whole blood was collected in K2EDTA tubes by collaborating institutions according to the institutions' own protocols. Collaborator samples were shipped for TCRbeta analysis as frozen whole blood, isolated PBMCs, or DNA extracted from either sample type. Inclusive of the bounding cysteine and phenylalanine, the CDR3 is 14 residues long. Just the 42-base CDR3 DNA is kept, in frame starting at base 1. Between the V and J ends, shortened by 3 bases and 5 bases respectively, the junction contains 11 bases. The germline V gene supplies CDR1 KGHDR and CDR2 SFDVKD. As concerns this clone: Its target antigen remains unknown. The input lacks base qualities; no much larger clone sits a single base away.

TCRbeta CDR3 regions were amplified from genomic DNA using the immunoSEQ Assay, a bias-controlled multiplex PCR. Turning to the authors' computational methods: Within the assay, amplification of reference gene primers was used to estimate how many nucleated cells each sample contained. To quantify the absolute abundance of each unique TCRbeta CDR3 rearrangement, sequence reads were collapsed and filtered. For each sample, productive Simpson clonality was calculated by taking the square root of Simpson's diversity index across productive rearrangements. TCRdb holds this immuneACCESS table with in-frame rearrangements only. Some clones are missing; in checked studies, unresolved V genes explain under half, and the rest has no known cause. From that table come the V and J calls and clone size; the DNA was used to work out D and trimming. Recorded for this sample are approximately 190,000 clones; 80% to 95% of them occurred a single time. The top ten hold 0.45% to 0.65% of the sample.

Points the paper makes about the study in general: How much clinical and demographic metadata was included differed by source and by participant, and the metadata was provided uncurated.

Recombination connected TRBV24-1 to TRBJ2-3, with the D segment identity uncertain. This TCR was recovered from a man in his fifties with acute or convalescent COVID-19. The sequenced sample was peripheral blood. The CDR3 protein sequence reads: CATSDINSQDTQYF. The nucleotide sequence reads as follows: TGTGCCACCAGTGATATAAACAGTCAAGATACGCAGTATTTT.